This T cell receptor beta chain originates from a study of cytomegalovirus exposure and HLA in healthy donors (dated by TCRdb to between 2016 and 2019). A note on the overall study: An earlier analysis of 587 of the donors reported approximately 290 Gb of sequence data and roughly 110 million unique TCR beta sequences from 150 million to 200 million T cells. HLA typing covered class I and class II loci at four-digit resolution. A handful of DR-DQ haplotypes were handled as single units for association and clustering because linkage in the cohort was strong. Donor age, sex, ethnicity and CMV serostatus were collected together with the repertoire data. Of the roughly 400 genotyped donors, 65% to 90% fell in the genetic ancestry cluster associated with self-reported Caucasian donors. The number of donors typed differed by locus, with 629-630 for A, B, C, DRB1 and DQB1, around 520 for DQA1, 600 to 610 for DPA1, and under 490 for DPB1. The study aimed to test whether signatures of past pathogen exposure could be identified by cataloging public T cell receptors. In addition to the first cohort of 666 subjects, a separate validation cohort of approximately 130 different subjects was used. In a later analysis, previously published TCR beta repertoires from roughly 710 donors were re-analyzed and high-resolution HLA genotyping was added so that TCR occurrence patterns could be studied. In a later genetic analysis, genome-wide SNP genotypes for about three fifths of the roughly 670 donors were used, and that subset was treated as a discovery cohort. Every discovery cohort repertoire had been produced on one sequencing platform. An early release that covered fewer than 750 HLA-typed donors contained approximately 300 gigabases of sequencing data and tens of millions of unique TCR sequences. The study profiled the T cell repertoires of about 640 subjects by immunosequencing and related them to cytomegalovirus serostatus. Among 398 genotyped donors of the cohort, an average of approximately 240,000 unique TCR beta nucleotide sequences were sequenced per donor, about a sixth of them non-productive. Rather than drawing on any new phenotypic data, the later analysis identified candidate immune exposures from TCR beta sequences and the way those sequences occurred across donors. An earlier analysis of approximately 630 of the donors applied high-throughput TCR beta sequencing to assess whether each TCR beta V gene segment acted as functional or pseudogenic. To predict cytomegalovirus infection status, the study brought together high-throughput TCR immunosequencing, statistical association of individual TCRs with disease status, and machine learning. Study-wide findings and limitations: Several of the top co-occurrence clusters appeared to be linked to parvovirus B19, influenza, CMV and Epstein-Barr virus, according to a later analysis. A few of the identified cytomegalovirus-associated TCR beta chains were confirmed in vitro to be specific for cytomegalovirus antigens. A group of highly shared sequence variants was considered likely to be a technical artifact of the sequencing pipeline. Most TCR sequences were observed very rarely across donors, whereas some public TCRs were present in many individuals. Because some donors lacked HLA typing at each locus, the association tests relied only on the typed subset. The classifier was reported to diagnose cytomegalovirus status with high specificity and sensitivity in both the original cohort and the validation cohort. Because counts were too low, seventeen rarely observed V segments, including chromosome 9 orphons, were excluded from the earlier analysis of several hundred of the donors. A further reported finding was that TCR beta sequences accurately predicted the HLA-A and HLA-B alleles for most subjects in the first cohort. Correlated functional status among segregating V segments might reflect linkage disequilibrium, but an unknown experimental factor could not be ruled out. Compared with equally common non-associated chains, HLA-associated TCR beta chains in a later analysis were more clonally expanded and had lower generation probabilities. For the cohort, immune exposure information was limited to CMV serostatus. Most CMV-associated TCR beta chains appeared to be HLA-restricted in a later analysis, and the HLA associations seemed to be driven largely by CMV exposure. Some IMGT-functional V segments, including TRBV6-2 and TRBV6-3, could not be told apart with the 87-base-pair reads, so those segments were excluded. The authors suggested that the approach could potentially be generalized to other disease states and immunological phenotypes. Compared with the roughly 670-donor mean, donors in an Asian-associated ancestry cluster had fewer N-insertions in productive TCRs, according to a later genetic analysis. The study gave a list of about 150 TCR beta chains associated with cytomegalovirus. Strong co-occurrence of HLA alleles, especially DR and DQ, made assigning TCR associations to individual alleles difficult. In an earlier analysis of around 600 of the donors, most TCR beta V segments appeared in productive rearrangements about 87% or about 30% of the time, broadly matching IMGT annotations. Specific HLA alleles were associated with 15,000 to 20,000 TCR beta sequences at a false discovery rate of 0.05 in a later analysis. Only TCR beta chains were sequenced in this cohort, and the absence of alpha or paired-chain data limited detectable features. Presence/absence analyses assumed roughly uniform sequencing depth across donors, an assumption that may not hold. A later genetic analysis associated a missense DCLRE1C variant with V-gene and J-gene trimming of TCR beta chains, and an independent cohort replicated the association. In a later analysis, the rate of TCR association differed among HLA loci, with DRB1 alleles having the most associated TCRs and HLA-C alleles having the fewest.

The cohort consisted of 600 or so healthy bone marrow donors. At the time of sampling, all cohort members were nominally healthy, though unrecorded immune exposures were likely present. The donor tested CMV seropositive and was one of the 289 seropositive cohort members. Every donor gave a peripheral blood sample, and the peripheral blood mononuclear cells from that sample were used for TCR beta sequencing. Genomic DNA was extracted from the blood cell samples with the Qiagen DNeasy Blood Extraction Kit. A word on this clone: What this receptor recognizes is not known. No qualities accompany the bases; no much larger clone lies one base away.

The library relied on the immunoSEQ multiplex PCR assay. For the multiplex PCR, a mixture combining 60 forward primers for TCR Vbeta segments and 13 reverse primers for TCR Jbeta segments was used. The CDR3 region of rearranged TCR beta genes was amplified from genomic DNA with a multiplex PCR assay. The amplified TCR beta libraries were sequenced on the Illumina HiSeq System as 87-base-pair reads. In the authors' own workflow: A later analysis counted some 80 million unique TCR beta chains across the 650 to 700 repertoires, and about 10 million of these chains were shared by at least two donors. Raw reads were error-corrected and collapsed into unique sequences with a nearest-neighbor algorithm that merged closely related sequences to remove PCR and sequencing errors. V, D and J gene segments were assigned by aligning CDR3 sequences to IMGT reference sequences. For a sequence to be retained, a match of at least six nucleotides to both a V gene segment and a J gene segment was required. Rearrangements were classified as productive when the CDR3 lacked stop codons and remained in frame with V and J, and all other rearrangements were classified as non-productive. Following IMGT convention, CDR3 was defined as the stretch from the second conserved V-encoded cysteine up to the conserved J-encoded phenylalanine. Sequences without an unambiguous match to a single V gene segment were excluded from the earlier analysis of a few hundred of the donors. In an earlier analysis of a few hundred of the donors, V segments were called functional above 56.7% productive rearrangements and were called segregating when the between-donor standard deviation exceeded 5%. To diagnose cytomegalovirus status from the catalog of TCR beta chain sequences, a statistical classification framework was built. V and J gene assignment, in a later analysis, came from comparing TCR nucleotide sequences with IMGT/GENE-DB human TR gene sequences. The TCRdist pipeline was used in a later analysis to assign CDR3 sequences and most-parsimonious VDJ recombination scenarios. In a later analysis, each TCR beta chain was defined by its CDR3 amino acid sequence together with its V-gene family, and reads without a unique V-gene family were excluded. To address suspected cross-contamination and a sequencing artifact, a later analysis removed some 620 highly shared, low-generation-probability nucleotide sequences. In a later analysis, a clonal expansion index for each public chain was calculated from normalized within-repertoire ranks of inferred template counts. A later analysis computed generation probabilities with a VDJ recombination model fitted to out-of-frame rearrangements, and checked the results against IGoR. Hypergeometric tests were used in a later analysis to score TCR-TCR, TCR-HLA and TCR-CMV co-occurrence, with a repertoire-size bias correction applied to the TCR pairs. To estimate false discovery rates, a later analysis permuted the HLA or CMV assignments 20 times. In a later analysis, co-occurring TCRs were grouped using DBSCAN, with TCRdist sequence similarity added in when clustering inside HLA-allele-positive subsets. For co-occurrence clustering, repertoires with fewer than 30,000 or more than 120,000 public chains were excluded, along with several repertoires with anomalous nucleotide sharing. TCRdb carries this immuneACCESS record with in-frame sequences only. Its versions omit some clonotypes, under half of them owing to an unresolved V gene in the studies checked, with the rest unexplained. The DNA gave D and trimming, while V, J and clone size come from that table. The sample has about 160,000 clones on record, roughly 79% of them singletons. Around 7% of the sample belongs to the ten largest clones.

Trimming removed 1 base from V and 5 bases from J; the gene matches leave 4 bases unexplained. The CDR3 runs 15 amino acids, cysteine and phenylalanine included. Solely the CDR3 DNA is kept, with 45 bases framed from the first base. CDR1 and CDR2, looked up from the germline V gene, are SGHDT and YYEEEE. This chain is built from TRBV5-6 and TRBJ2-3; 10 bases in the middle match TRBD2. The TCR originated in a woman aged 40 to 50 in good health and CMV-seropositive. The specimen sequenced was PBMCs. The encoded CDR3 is CASSLLAGVIDTQYF. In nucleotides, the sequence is TGTGCCAGCAGCTTGCTAGCGGGGGTTATAGATACGCAGTATTTT. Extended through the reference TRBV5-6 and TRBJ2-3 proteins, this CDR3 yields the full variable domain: DAGVTQSPTHLIKTRGQQVTLRCSPKSGHDTVSWYQQALGQGPQFIFQYYEEEERQRGNFPDRFSGHQFPNYSSELNVNALLLGDSALYLCASSLLAGVIDTQYFGPGTRLTVL.